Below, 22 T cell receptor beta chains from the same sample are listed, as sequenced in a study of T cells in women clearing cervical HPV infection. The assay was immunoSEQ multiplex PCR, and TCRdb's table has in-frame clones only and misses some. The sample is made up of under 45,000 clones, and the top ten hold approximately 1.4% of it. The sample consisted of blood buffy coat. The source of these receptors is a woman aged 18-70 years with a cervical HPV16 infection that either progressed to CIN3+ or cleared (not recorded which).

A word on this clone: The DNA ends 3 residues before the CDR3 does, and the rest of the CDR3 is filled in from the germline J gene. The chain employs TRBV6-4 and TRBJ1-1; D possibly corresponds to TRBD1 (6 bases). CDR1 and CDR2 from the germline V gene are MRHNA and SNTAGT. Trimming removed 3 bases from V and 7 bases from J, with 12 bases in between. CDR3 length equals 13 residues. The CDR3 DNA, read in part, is TGTGCCAGCAGTGAGGGGGCCGGGTTTGAA. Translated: CASSEGAGFE. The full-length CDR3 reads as CASSEGAGFEAFF.

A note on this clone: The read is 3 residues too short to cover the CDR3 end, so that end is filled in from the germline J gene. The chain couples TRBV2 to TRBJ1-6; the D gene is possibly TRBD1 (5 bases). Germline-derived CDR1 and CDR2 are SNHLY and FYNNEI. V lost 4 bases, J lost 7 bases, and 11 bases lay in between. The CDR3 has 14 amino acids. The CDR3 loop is CASSGTGANSPLHF. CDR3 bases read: TGTGCCAGCAGTGGTACTGGGGCGAATTCACCC.

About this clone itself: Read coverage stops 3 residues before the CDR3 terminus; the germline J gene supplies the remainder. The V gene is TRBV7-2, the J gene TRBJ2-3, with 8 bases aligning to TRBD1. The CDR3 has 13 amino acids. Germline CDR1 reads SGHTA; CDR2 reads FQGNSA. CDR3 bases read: TGTGCCAGCAGCAACACAGGGGGAGAGACG. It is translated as CASSNTGGET. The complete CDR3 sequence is CASSNTGGETQYF. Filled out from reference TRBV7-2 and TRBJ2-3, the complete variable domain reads GAGVSQSPSNKVTEKGKDVELRCDPISGHTALYWYRQSLGQGLEFLIYFQGNSAPDKSGLPSDRFSAERTGGSVSTLTIQRTQQEDSAVYLCASSNTGGETQYFGPGTRLTVL.

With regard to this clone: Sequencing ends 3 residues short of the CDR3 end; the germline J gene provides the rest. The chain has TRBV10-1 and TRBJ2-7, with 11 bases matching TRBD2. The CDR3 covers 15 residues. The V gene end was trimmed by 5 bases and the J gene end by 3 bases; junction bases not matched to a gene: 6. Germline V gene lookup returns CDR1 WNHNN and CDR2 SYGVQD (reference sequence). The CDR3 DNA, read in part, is TGCGCCAGCAGTCCCTCGACTAGCGGGAACTACGAG. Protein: CASSPSTSGNYE. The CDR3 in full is CASSPSTSGNYEQYF.

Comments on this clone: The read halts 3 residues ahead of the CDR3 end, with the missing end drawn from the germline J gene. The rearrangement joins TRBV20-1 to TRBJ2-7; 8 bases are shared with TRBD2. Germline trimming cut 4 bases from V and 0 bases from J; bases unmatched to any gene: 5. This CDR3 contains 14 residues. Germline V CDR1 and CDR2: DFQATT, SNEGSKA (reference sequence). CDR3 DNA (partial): TGCAGTGCTACCCCTAGCGGGCGCTCCTACGAG. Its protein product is CSATPSGRSYE. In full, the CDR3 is CSATPSGRSYEQYF.

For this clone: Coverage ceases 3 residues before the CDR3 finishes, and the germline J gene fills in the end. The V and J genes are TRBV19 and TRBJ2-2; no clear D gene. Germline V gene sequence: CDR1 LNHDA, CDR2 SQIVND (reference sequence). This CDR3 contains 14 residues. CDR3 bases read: TGTGCCAGTAGTGGTAGCTCCTATAATTCACCG. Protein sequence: CASSGSSYNSP. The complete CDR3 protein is CASSGSSYNSPLFF. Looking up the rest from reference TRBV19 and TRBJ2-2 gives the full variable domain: DGGITQSPKYLFRKEGQNVTLSCEQNLNHDAMYWYRQDPGQGLRLIYYSQIVNDFQKGDIAEGYSVSREKKESFPLTVTSAQKNPTAFYLCASSGSSYNSPLFFGEGSRLTVL.

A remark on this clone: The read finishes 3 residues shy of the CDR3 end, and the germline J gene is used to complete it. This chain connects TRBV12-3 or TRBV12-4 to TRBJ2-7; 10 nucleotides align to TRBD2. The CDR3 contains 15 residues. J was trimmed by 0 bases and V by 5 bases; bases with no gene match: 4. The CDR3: CASSPSGSSSYEQYF. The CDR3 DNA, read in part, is TGTGCCAGCAGTCCTAGCGGGAGTAGCTCCTACGAG.

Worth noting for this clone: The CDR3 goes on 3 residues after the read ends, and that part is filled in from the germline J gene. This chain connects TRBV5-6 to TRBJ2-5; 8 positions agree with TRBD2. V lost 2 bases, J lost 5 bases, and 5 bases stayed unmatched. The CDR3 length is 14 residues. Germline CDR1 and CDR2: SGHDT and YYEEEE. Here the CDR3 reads CASSFLAGGETQYF. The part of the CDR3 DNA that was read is TGTGCCAGCAGCTTTCTAGCGGGTGGGGAGACC.

The sequenced part of the CDR3 DNA is TGTGCCAGCTCAGGGGCCGGGTACGAG. Its translation: CASSGAGYE. The whole CDR3 is CASSGAGYEQYF. The chain has TRBV18 and TRBJ2-7, with D possibly being TRBD1 (5 bases). The DNA ends 3 residues before the CDR3 does, and the rest of the CDR3 is filled in from the germline J gene. CDR1 and CDR2 from the germline V gene are KGHSH and LQKENI. This CDR3 has 12 residues. Trimming removed 5 bases at V and 4 bases at J, with 9 bases between. The variable domain in full, with the rest retrieved from reference TRBV18 and TRBJ2-7, is NAGVMQNPRHLVRRRGQEARLRCSPMKGHSHVYWYRQLPEEGLKFMVYLQKENIIDESGMPKERFSAEFPKEGPSILRIQQVVRGDSAAYFCASSGAGYEQYFGPGTRLTVT.

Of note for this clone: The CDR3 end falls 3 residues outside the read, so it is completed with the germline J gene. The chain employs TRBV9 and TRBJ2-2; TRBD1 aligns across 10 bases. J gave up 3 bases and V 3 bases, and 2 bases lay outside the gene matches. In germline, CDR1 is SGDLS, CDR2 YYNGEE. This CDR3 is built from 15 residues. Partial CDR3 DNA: TGTGCCAGCAGCGGGACAGGGGGTGACACCGGGGAG. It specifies CASSGTGGDTGE. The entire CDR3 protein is CASSGTGGDTGELFF.

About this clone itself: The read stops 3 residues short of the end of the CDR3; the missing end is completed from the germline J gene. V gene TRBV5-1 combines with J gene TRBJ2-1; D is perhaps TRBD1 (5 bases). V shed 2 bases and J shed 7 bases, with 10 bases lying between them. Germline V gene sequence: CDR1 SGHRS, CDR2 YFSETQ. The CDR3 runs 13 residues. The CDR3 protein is CASSFGSGNEQFF. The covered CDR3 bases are TGCGCCAGCAGCTTTGGGTCAGGGAATGAG. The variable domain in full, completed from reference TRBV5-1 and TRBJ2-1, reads KAGVTQTPRYLIKTRGQQVTLSCSPISGHRSVSWYQQTPGQGLQFLFEYFSETQRNKGNFPGRFSGRQFSNSRSEMNVSTLELGDSALYLCASSFGSGNEQFFGPGTRLTVL.

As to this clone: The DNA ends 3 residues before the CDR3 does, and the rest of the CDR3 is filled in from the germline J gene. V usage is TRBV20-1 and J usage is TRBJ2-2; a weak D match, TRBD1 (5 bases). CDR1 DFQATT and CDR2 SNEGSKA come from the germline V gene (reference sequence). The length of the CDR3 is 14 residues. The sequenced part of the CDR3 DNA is TGCAGTGCTCCGGTGTCAGGGCTTAATTCACCG. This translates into CSAPVSGLNSP. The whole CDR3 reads CSAPVSGLNSPLFF.

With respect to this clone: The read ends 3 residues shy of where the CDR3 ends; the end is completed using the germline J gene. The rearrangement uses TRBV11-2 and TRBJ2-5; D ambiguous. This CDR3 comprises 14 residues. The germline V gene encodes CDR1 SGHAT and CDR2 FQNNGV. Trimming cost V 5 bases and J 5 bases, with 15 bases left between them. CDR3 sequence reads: CASSPGPVGETQYF. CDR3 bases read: TGTGCCAGCAGCCCCGGCCCCGTCGGGGAGACC.

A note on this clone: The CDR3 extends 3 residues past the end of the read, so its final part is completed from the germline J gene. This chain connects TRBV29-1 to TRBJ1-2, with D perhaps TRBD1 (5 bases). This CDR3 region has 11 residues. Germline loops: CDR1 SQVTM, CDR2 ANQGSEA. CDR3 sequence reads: CSVVARESYTF. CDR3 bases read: TGCAGCGTTGTTGCCAGGGAGAGC.

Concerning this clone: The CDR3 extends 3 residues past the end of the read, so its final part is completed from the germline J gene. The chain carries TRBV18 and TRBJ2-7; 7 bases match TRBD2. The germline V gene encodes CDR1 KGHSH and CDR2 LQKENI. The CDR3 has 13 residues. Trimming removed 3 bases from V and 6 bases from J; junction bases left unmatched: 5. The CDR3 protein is CASSPGGEGEQYF. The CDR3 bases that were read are TGTGCCAGCTCACCGGGAGGGGAGGGCGAG.

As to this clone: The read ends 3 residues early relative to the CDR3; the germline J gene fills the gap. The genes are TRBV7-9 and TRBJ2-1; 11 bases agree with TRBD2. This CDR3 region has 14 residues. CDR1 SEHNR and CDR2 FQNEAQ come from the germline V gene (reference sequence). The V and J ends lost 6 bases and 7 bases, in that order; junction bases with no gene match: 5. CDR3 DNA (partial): TGTGCCAGCAGTATAGCGGGGGGGGTTAATGAG. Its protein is CASSIAGGVNE. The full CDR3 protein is CASSIAGGVNEQFF.

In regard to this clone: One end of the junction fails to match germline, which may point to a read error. Incomplete CDR3 DNA: TGTACCAGCAGCTTCCAGAACTACGAG. Translation: CTSSFQNYE. The full CDR3 protein is CTSSFQNYEQYF. The J gene is TRBJ2-7, the V gene TRBV11-2; D gene uncertain. The observed sequence ends 3 residues before the CDR3 terminus, with the missing tail filled in from the germline J gene. Germline lookup yields CDR1 SGHAT and CDR2 FQNNGV. CDR3 length: 12 amino acids.

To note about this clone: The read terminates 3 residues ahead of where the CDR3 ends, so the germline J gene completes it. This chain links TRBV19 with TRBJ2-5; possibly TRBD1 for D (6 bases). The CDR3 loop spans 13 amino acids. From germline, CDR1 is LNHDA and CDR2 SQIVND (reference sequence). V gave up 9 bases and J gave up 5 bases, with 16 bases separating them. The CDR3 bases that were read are TGTGCCAGCGCCAGGGGAGTAGGGGAGACC. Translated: CASARGVGET. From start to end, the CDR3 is CASARGVGETQYF.

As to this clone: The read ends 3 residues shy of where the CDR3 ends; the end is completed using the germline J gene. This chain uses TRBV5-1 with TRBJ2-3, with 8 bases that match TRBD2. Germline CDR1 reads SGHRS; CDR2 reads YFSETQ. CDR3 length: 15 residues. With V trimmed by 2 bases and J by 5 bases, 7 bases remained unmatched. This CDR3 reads CASSFQAGGVDTQYF. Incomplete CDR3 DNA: TGCGCCAGCAGCTTCCAGGCGGGGGGCGTAGATACG.

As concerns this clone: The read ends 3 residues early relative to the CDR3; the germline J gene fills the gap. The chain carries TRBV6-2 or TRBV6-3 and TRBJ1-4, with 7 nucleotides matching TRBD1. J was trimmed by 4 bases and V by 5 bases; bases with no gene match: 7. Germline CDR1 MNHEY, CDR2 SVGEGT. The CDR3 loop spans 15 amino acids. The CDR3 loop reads CASSTWTGHNEKLFF. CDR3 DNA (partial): TGTGCCAGCAGTACCTGGACAGGTCATAATGAAAAA.

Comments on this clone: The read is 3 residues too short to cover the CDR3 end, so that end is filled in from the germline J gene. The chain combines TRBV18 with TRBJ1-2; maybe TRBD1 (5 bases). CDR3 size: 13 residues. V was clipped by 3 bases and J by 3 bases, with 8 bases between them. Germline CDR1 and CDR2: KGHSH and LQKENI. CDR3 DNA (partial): TGTGCCAGCTCACCGGGGGGAGACTATGGC. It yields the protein CASSPGGDYG. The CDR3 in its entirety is CASSPGGDYGYTF. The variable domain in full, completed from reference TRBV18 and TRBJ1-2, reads NAGVMQNPRHLVRRRGQEARLRCSPMKGHSHVYWYRQLPEEGLKFMVYLQKENIIDESGMPKERFSAEFPKEGPSILRIQQVVRGDSAAYFCASSPGGDYGYTFGSGTRLTVV.

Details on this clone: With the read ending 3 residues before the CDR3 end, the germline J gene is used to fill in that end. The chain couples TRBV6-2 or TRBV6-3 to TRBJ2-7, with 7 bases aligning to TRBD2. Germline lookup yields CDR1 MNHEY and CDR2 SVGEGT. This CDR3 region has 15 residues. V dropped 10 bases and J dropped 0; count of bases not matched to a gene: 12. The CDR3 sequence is CATSSPGLISYEQYF. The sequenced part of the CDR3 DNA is TGTGCCACCTCTAGCCCGGGACTAATCTCCTACGAG.